The 25 T cell receptor beta chains in this list originate from one sample, sequenced in a study of T cells in Graves' hyperthyroidism and ophthalmopathy. TCR beta CDR3 sequences were amplified from RNA transcripts. A first-round RT-PCR of the TCR CDR3 used the HTBI primer set. TCRdb re-analysed the multiplex PCR reads in MiXCR, keeping a single row per CDR3 protein. The sample yields roughly 420,000 distinct CDR3 sequences, approximately 14% seen once. Input material: blood. These receptor sequences come from a woman younger than 35 with Graves' hyperthyroidism.

The rearrangement uses TRBV29-1 and TRBJ2-7; 9 positions agree with TRBD1. Losses at the gene ends were 4 bases for V and 4 bases for J; bases not matched to a gene: 5. Looked up from germline, CDR1 is SQVTM and CDR2 is ANQGSEA. This CDR3 comprises 13 residues. The CDR3 is CSVARTGDYEQYF. CDR3 DNA sequence: TGCAGCGTTGCGCGGACAGGGGATTACGAGCAGTACTTC.

This clonotype was picked up a small number of times. The chain has TRBV27 and TRBJ2-1; possibly TRBD1 for D (6 bases). The CDR3 covers 13 residues. V was shortened by 5 bases and J by 6 bases, with 11 bases between the two germline ends. CDR1 and CDR2 from the germline V gene are MNHEY and SMNVEV (reference sequence). This chain's CDR3 is CASSPGHRNEQFF. The CDR3 DNA sequence: TGTGCCAGCAGTCCGGGACACCGCAATGAGCAGTTCTTC.

This clonotype was detected a few times. V and J are TRBV27 and TRBJ2-7; 9 bases are a match to TRBD2. V dropped 0 bases and J dropped 5; count of bases not matched to a gene: 17. The germline V gene has CDR1 MNHEY and CDR2 SMNVEV (reference sequence). The CDR3 contains 19 residues. CDR3 residues: CASSLSISSGRFFPHEQYF. CDR3 DNA sequence: TGTGCCAGCAGTTTATCGATTAGTAGCGGGAGATTTTTCCCCCACGAGCAGTACTTC.

This clonotype showed up many times. The J gene is TRBJ2-1, the V gene TRBV11-2; D may match TRBD1 or TRBD2 (5 bases each). The CDR3 is 15 residues long. Trimming stripped 5 bases from V and 0 bases from J, with 11 bases between. From germline, CDR1 is SGHAT and CDR2 FQNNGV. CDR3 region: CASSPPGRSYNEQFF. The DNA for the CDR3 is TGTGCCAGCAGCCCCCCGGGACGCTCCTACAATGAGCAGTTCTTC.

This clonotype was picked up many times. This rearrangement joins TRBV15 to TRBJ2-5; no definite D call. CDR1 is LNHNV and CDR2 is YYDKDF in the germline V gene (reference sequence). CDR3 length: 14 amino acids. Trimming removed 1 base at V and 0 bases at J, with 6 bases between. The CDR3 sequence: CATSRVGYQETQYF. CDR3 DNA sequence: TGTGCCACCAGCAGAGTGGGCTACCAAGAGACCCAGTACTTC.

There are many counts of this clonotype. The chain couples TRBV11-2 to TRBJ2-3, with 8 bases that match TRBD1. The V gene's germline CDR1 is SGHAT and CDR2 FQNNGV. Trimming cost V 4 bases and J 6 bases; bases outside gene matches: 6. There are 14 residues in the CDR3. CDR3 sequence (DNA): TGTGCCAGCAGCTCCCAGGGGGCCGCGGATACGCAGTATTTT. Translated: CASSSQGAADTQYF.

This chain joins TRBV4-1 and TRBJ1-5; D gene ambiguous. This CDR3 region has 17 residues. From germline, CDR1 is MGHRA and CDR2 YSYEKL. Trimming pared 3 bases from V and 7 bases from J, leaving 22 bases between. The CDR3 reads CASSQASLSEIGQPQHF. The DNA for the CDR3 is TGCGCCAGCAGCCAGGCCTCCTTAAGTGAGATCGGGCAGCCCCAGCATTTT.

This clonotype was seen a few times. The chain recombines TRBV7-9 with TRBJ2-1; no definite D call. The CDR3 is 15 amino acids. Germline assignment: CDR1 SEHNR and CDR2 FQNEAQ (reference sequence). The ends were cut back, 8 bases at V and 0 bases at J, with 14 bases in the middle. The CDR3 loop reads CASGNESPSYNEQFF. CDR3 nucleotides: TGTGCCAGCGGAAACGAGAGCCCCTCCTACAATGAGCAGTTCTTC.

This clonotype was observed at least ten times. The chain couples TRBV20-1 to TRBJ1-5; D uncertain. Germline V gives CDR1 DFQATT, CDR2 SNEGSKA (reference sequence). The CDR3 contains 14 residues. Trimming took off 5 bases at V and 3 bases at J, with 14 bases between the two ends. Written as DNA, the CDR3 is TGCAGTGCTCTCATCAGGTCCTACAATCAGCCCCAGCATTTT. The encoded protein is CSALIRSYNQPQHF.

This clonotype was seen only a few times. One end of the junction varies from germline; a read error may be responsible. The CDR3 sequence: CASSYPGPNNGQFF. The CDR3, as DNA: TGTGCCAGCAGTTACCCCGGACCGAACAATGGGCAGTTCTTC. V is TRBV6-5 and J is TRBJ2-1, with D uncertain. Germline V lookup: CDR1 MNHEY, CDR2 SVGAGI. The length of the CDR3 is 14 residues.

This clonotype was detected a few times. The V gene is TRBV5-1, the J gene TRBJ1-1; TRBD1 matches at 12 bases. This CDR3 comprises 16 residues. V trimming: 3 bases; J trimming: 4 bases; junction bases outside the gene matches: 7. CDR1 is SGHRS, CDR2 YFSETQ, per germline. CDR3 sequence: CASSSRDRGRGTEAFF. CDR3 DNA sequence: TGCGCCAGCAGCTCCCGGGACAGGGGGCGAGGCACTGAAGCTTTCTTT.

As DNA, the CDR3 is TGTGCCAGCAGCTTGTTAGGCGGTTCGCATCGGCGGGAGAGGTACGAGCAGTACTTC. Encoded protein: CASSLLGGSHRRERYEQYF. This sequence joins TRBV5-4 and TRBJ2-7; 7 bases agree with TRBD2. The germline V gene encodes CDR1 SGHNT and CDR2 YYREEE (reference sequence). CDR3 length: 19 amino acids. After removal of 1 base from V and 4 bases from J, the junction contained 20 bases not matched to a gene.

V is TRBV19 and J is TRBJ2-1; D unresolved. CDR3 length: 13 amino acids. Germline values: CDR1 LNHDA, CDR2 SQIVND (reference sequence). V was cut by 0 bases and J by 9 bases, with 9 bases left in between. CDR3 amino acids: CASSIDHQREQFF. The CDR3 region has the DNA TGTGCCAGTAGTATAGATCACCAGCGTGAGCAGTTCTTC.

This clonotype was seen ten or more times. This chain's CDR3 is CATSEPTSGEETQYF. CDR3 nucleotide sequence: TGTGCCACCAGTGAACCGACTAGCGGAGAAGAGACCCAGTACTTC. V and J are TRBV24-1 and TRBJ2-5; 9 bases fit TRBD2. CDR3 length: 15 amino acids. The J segment lost 3 bases and the V segment lost 4 bases, leaving 5 bases of the junction unmatched. The germline gives CDR1 KGHDR, CDR2 SFDVKD.

This clonotype showed up just a few times. The chain is built from TRBV27 and TRBJ1-5; D is ambiguous. Trimming stripped 4 bases from V and 4 bases from J, with 20 bases between. The CDR3 extends over 17 amino acids. Germline V gene lookup returns CDR1 MNHEY and CDR2 SMNVEV (reference sequence). CDR3 loop: CASSSIGPSAGNQPQHF. The CDR3 bases are TGTGCCAGCAGTTCTATTGGCCCGAGTGCAGGTAATCAGCCCCAGCATTTT.

Ten or more counts support this clonotype. The V call is TRBV5-1, the J call TRBJ2-1; the D is unclear. Trimming stripped 0 bases from V and 0 bases from J, with 10 bases between. The germline V gene encodes CDR1 SGHRS and CDR2 YFSETQ. CDR3 size: 16 residues. The CDR3 reads CASSLELDSSYNEQFF. CDR3 nucleotide sequence: TGCGCCAGCAGCTTGGAGCTGGATAGCTCCTACAATGAGCAGTTCTTC.

The CDR3 is CASSLEIWRAEPGANVLTF. The CDR3 coding sequence is TGTGCCAGCAGCTTAGAAATATGGAGGGCAGAGCCTGGGGCCAACGTCCTGACTTTC. This chain uses TRBV11-2 with TRBJ2-6; possible D gene TRBD2, 6 bases. From germline, CDR1 is SGHAT and CDR2 FQNNGV. CDR3 length: 19 amino acids. Trimming left V 0 bases short and J 2 bases short, with 17 bases between. Drawing the rest from reference TRBV11-2 and TRBJ2-6, the complete variable domain is EAGVAQSPRYKIIEKRQSVAFWCNPISGHATLYWYQQILGQGPKLLIQFQNNGVVDDSQLPKDRFSAERLKGVDSTLKIQPAKLEDSAVYLCASSLEIWRAEPGANVLTFGAGSRLTVL.

Ten or more counts support this clonotype. This chain links TRBV28 with TRBJ1-4, with D unresolved. The germline gives CDR1 MDHEN, CDR2 SYDVKM. The V end lost 6 bases, the J end lost 0 bases, and 5 bases lay between the germline ends. This CDR3 comprises 13 residues. The CDR3 DNA reads as TGTGCCAGCAGCCTAGCAACTAATGAAAAACTGTTTTTT. This gives the protein CASSLATNEKLFF.

This clonotype was recorded at least ten times. The chain links TRBV20-1 to TRBJ1-2; D is unresolved. This CDR3 comprises 13 residues. Germline lookup yields CDR1 DFQATT and CDR2 SNEGSKA (reference sequence). In DNA form, the CDR3 reads TGCAGCGCATCTCTGAGGGTTCGGTATGGCTACACCTTC. Translated: CSASLRVRYGYTF.

This clonotype has ten or more counts. The V gene is TRBV5-5, the J gene TRBJ2-4; 11 positions agree with TRBD2. The CDR3 extends over 22 amino acids. Unmatched junction bases numbered 20, after V lost 3 bases and J lost 0 bases. Germline CDR1 is SGHKS and CDR2 is YYEKEE (reference sequence). CDR3 in DNA: TGTGCCAGCAGCTCCCCTCGGGTTCCCGGGACTAGCGGAACTCTAGCCAAAAACATTCAGTACTTC. This gives the protein CASSSPRVPGTSGTLAKNIQYF.

This clonotype was seen a few times. The chain combines TRBV15 with TRBJ1-2; the D gene is possibly TRBD1 (6 bases). Germline V gene sequence: CDR1 LNHNV, CDR2 YYDKDF (reference sequence). This CDR3 region has 14 residues. V was pared by 3 bases and J by 3 bases, with 11 bases between. The CDR3 DNA is TGTGCCACCAGCAGGGGGGCTTCTGACTATGGCTACACCTTC. Encoded protein: CATSRGASDYGYTF.

This clonotype occurred a few times. V is TRBV10-1 and J is TRBJ2-1, with 7 nucleotides matching TRBD1. The CDR3 runs to 14 residues. Germline values: CDR1 WNHNN, CDR2 SYGVQD (reference sequence). J lost 12 bases, V lost 4 bases, and 12 bases had no gene match. CDR3 sequence (DNA): TGCGCCAGCAGTGCATCGGAGATCCGGGACAGGCAGTTCTTC. Residues: CASSASEIRDRQFF.

This clonotype was recorded many times. The chain employs TRBV7-3 and TRBJ2-3; D may correspond to TRBD1 or TRBD2 (6 bases each). Trimming took 2 bases from V and 4 from J, leaving 13 bases between them. Germline lookup yields CDR1 SGHTA and CDR2 FQGTGA. The CDR3 loop spans 15 amino acids. The chain's CDR3 is CASSLSGGLSDTQYF. The CDR3 region has the DNA TGTGCCAGCAGCTTATCCGGGGGCTTATCAGATACGCAGTATTTT.

Ten or more counts support this clonotype. This rearrangement joins TRBV28 to TRBJ2-7; D is tentatively TRBD1 or TRBD2 (6 bases each). Germline assignment: CDR1 MDHEN and CDR2 SYDVKM. Trimming left V 6 bases short and J 4 bases short, with 25 bases between. The CDR3 spans 17 residues. CDR3 residues: CASRSRAARGGTYEQYF. CDR3 nucleotide sequence: TGTGCCAGCAGATCCCGGGCCGCCCGAGGGGGGACATACGAGCAGTACTTC.

This clonotype occurred many times. In DNA form, the CDR3 reads TGTGCCAGCCGGGACAGGACGCACGAGCAGTACTTC. Its protein is CASRDRTHEQYF. The chain recombines TRBV7-9 with TRBJ2-7; TRBD1 aligns across 8 bases. V shed 8 bases, J shed 5 bases, and the junction held 5 bases outside the gene matches. The CDR3 is made up of 12 amino acids. Germline loops: CDR1 SEHNR, CDR2 FQNEAQ (reference sequence).